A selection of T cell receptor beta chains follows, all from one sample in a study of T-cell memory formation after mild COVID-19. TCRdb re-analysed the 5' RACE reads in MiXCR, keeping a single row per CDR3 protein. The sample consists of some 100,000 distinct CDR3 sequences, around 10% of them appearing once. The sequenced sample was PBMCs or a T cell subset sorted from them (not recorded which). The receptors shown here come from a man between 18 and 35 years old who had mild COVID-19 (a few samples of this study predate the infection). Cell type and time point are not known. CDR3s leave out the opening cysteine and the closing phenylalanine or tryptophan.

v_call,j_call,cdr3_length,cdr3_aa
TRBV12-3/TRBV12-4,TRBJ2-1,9,ASSFGTEQF
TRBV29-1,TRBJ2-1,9,SVRQYNEQF
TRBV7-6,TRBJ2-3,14,ASSTSGGPSTDTQY
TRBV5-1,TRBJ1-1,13,ASSFRRTGDTEAF
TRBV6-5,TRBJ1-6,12,ASSYTMGNSPLH
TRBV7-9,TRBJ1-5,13,ASSLAGVGDQPQH
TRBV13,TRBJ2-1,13,ASSPQGALENEQF
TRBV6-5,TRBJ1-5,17,ASSYSYTRDRGINQPQH
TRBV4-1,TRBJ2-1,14,ASSQDGAGGYNEQF
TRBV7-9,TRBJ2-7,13,ASSPGTGESYEQY
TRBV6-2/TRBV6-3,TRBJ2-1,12,ASTLLIWGDEQF
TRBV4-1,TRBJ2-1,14,ASSQDPSGGVNEQF
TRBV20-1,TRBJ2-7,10,SASLGGYEQY
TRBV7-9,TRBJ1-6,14,ASSLPGTGNNSPLH
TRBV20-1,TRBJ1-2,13,SARFMAGRNYGYT
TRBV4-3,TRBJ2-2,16,ASSQDHLAGANTGELF
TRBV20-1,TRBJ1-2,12,SAGDMSGDYGYT
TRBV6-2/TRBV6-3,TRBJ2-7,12,ASSPRTPSYEQY
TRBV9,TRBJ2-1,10,ASSVSRSEQF
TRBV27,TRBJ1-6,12,ASRTGLPNSPLH
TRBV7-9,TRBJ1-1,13,ASSLEGLGFAEAF
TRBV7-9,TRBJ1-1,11,ASSLITNTEAF
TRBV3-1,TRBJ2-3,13,ASSHTGASTDTQY
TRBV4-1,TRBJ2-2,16,ASSQGDAGTGNTGELF
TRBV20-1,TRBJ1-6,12,SARDDREASPLH
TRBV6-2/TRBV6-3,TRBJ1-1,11,ASSYAVATEAF
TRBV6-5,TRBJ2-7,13,ASSYGIQGVREQY
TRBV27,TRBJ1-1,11,ASSRGANTEAF
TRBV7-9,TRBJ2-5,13,ASSLGRARKETQY
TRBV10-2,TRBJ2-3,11,ASSTEQADTQY
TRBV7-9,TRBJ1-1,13,ASSLAGTGWAEAF
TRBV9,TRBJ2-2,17,ASSVVGAAAGANTGELF
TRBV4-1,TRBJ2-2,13,ASSQDSGGAGELF
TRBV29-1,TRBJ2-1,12,SGAGTAGYNGQF
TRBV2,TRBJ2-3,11,ASSDGGSDTQY
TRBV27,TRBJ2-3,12,ASRSQGRSDTQY
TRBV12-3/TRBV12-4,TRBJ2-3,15,ASSLAGRGPSTDTQY
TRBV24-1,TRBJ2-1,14,ATSDPQRDSYNEQF